Below, one TCR beta chain is given with its context. Its antigen is undetermined. The data stem from a study of T cell clones after liver transplantation. Overall study findings and caveats: Donor-reactive sequences fell more than third party-reactive ones, suggesting partial deletion.

Germline V gives CDR1 SNHLY, CDR2 FYNNEI. V was pared by 6 bases and J by 7 bases, with 15 bases between. The CDR3 loop spans 14 amino acids. The table came from immunoSEQ multiplex PCR; TCRdb's copy has only in-frame clones and leaves some out. Of 75,000 to 95,000 clones in the sample, 84% were seen once. The receptor comes from a human patient who received a liver transplant. The T cells may come from the graft donor. The chain employs TRBV2 and TRBJ1-4; D might be TRBD1 (5 bases). The sequencing used CD4+ T cells from blood, collected less than 50 months after liver transplant. The CDR3 DNA reads as TGTGCCAGCAGCTCACCGGGGGGTCTTGAAAAACTGTTTTTT. It encodes CASSSPGGLEKLFF.